Listed below are T cell receptor beta chains from one sample, sequenced in a study of cytomegalovirus exposure and HLA in healthy donors. Assay used: immunoSEQ multiplex PCR; TCRdb lists only in-frame clones, some missing. The top ten clones hold 0.55% to 0.8% of a sample with some 150,000 clones, about 79% of them seen once. What was sequenced was PBMCs. These receptors all come from a male donor in good health and CMV-seronegative. CDR3s include the opening cysteine and the closing phenylalanine or tryptophan. Each record gives: V gene, D gene, J gene, CDR3 DNA, CDR3 protein. The D gene is left open where the match is weak.

>TRBV30|NA|TRBJ1-6
TGTGCCCGACGACAAAATAATTCACCCCTCCACTTT
CARRQNNSPLHF
>TRBV29-1|TRBD1|TRBJ2-2
TGCAGCGCGGGGAGACAGGGGCCCACCGGGGAGCTGTTTTTT
CSAGRQGPTGELFF
>TRBV11-3|TRBD2|TRBJ2-1
TGTGCCAGCAGCTTAGGTAGCGGGAGGCACAATGAGCAGTTCTTC
CASSLGSGRHNEQFF
>TRBV19|TRBD2|TRBJ2-1
TGTGCCAGTAGTATAAGGCGTGCGATAGCGGGAGGCGATGAGCAGTTCTTC
CASSIRRAIAGGDEQFF
>TRBV5-1|NA|TRBJ2-5
TGCGCCAGCAGCCAGGCCGTACCCATCCAAGAGACCCAGTACTTC
CASSQAVPIQETQYF
>TRBV30|NA|TRBJ1-5
TGTGCCTGGAGTGTCACAGGATACAGCAATCAGCCCCAGCATTTT
CAWSVTGYSNQPQHF
>TRBV7-6|NA|TRBJ2-7
TGTGCCAGCAGCCAAGCGCGAGGGACATACGAGCAGTACTTC
CASSQARGTYEQYF
>TRBV19|NA|TRBJ1-3
TGTGCCAGTAGTATCGGGGGAAACACCATATATTTT
CASSIGGNTIYF
>TRBV7-8|TRBD2|TRBJ2-1
TGTGCCAGCAGCTTAGGGCCAGGACTAGCGACGGCGAGGGTGCAGTTCTTC
CASSLGPGLATARVQFF
>TRBV7-2|TRBD1|TRBJ1-1
TGTGCCAGCAGTTACCCTGACAGGGTGGGCACTGAAGCTTTCTTT
CASSYPDRVGTEAFF